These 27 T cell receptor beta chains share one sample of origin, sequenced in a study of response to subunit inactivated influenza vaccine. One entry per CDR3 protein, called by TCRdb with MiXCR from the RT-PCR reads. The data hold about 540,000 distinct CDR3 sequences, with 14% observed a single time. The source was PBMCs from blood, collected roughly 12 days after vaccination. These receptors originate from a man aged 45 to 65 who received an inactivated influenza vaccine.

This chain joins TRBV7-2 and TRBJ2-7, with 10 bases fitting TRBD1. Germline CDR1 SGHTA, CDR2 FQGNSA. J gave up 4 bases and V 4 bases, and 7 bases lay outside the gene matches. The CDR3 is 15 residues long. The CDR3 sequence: CASSWGQGRLYEQYF. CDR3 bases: TGTGCCAGCAGCTGGGGACAGGGGAGGTTATACGAGCAGTACTTC.

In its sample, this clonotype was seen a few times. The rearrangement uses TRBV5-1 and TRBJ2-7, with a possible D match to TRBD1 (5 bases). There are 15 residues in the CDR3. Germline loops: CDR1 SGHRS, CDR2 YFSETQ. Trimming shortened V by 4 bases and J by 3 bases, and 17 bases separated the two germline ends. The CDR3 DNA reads TGCGCCAGCAGCGCACAGGCTCAGTCGGGCTACGAGCAGTACTTC. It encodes CASSAQAQSGYEQYF.

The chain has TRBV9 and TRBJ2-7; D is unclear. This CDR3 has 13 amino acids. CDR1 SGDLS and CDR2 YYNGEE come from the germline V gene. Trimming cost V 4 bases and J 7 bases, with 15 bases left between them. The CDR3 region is CASSLDGRWEQYF. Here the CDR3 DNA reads TGTGCCAGCAGCCTCGACGGCCGGTGGGAGCAGTACTTC.

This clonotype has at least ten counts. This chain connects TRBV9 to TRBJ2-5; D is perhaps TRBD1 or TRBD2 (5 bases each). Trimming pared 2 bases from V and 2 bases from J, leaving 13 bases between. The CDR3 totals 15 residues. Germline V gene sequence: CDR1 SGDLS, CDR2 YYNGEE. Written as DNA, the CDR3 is TGTGCCAGCAGCGTCTTCGAGGGGCGGCAAGAGACCCAGTACTTC. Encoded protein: CASSVFEGRQETQYF.

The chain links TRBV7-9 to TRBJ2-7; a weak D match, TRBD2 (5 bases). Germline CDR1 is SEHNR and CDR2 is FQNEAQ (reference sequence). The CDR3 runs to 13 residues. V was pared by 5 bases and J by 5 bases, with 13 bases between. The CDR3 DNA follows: TGTGCCAGCAGCATGGGCAGCGGCCACGAGCAGTACTTC. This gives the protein CASSMGSGHEQYF.

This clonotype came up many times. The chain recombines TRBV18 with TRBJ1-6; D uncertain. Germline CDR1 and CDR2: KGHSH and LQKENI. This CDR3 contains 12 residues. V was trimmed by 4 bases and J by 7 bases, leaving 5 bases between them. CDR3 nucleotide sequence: TGTGCCAGCTCACACGGAAATTCACCCCTCCACTTT. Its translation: CASSHGNSPLHF.

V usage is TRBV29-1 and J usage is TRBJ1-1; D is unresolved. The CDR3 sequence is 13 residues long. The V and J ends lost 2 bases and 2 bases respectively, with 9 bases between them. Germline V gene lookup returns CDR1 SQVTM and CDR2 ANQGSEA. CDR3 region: CSVERGPNTEAFF. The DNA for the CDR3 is TGCAGCGTTGAACGAGGACCTAACACTGAAGCTTTCTTT.

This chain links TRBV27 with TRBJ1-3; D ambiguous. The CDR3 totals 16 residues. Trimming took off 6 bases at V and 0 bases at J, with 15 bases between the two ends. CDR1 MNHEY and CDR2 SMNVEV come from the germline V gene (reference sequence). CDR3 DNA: TGTGCCAGCAGCCCAGACGGGCACCTCTCTGGAAACACCATATATTTT. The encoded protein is CASSPDGHLSGNTIYF.

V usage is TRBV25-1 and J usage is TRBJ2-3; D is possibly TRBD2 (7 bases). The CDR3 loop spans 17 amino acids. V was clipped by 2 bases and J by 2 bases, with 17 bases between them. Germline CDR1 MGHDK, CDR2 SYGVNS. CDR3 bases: TGTGCCAGCAGTGAACTGGGGGGGGGCCGTACCACAGATACGCAGTATTTT. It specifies CASSELGGGRTTDTQYF.

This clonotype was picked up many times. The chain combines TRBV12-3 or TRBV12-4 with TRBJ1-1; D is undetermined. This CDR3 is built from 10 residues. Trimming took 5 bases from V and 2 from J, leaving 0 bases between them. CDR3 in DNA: TGTGCCAGCAGTAACACTGAAGCTTTCTTT. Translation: CASSNTEAFF.

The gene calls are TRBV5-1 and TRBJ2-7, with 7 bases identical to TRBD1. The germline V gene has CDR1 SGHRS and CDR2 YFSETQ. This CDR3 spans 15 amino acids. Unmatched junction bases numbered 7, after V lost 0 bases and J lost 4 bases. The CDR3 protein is CASSLDRGPPYEQYF. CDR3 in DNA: TGCGCCAGCAGCTTGGACAGGGGCCCCCCATACGAGCAGTACTTC.

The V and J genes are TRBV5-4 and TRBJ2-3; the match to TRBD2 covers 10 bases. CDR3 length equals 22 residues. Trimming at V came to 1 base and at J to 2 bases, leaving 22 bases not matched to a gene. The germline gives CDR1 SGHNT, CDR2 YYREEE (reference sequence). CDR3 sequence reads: CASSLRPARVVLAGATTDTQYF. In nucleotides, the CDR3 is TGTGCCAGCAGCTTGCGCCCAGCTCGAGTGGTCCTAGCGGGGGCCACCACAGATACGCAGTATTTT.

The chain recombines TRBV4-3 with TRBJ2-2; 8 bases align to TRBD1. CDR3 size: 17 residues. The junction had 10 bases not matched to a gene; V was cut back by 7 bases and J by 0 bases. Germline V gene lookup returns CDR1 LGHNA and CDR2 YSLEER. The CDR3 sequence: CASNYRGITSNTGELFF. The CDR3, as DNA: TGCGCCAGCAACTACAGGGGGATAACCTCGAACACCGGGGAGCTGTTTTTT.

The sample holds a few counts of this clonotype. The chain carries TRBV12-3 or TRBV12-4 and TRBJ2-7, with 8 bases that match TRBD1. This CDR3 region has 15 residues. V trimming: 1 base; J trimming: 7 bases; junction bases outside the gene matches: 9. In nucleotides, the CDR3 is TGTGCCAGCAGTTTAGGGGGACAGGTCCCCGAGGAGCAGTACTTC. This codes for CASSLGGQVPEEQYF.

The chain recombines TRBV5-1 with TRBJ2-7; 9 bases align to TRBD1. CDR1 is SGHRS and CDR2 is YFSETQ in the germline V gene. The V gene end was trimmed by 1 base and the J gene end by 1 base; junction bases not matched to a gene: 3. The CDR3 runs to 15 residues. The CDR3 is CASSLTGGESYEQYF. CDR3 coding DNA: TGCGCCAGCAGCTTGACAGGGGGCGAATCCTACGAGCAGTACTTC.

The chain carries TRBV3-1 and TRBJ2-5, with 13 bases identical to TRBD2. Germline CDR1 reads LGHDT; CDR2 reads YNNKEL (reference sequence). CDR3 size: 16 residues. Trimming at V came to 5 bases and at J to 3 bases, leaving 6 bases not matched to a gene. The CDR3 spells CASSYGTSGAEETQYF. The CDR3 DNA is TGTGCCAGCAGCTACGGGACTAGCGGGGCCGAAGAGACCCAGTACTTC.

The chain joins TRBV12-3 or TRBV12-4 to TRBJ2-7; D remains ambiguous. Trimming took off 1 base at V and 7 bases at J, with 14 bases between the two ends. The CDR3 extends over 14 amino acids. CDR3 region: CASSLVPGSGEQYF. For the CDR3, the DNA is TGTGCCAGCAGTTTAGTGCCTGGATCGGGTGAGCAGTACTTC.

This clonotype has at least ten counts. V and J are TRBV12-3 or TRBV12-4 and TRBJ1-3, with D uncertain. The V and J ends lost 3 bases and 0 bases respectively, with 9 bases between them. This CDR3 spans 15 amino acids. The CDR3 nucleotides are TGTGCCAGCAGTTTCGGTTCTCCCTCTGGAAACACCATATATTTT. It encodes CASSFGSPSGNTIYF.

The CDR3 reads CASSPVARDGTYEQYF. DNA for the CDR3: TGTGCCAGCTCACCTGTGGCCCGGGACGGGACCTACGAGCAGTACTTC. The J gene is TRBJ2-7, the V gene TRBV18, with D perhaps assigned TRBD1 or TRBD2 (5 bases each). Per germline, CDR1 KGHSH and CDR2 LQKENI. This CDR3 contains 16 residues. V was pared by 3 bases and J by 2 bases, with 17 bases between.

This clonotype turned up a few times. The CDR3 reads CASSIGGGGTEAFF. The CDR3 DNA reads as TGTGCCAGCAGCATCGGCGGGGGGGGCACTGAAGCTTTCTTT. The chain joins TRBV7-8 to TRBJ1-1; a weak D match, TRBD1 (5 bases). Germline-derived CDR1 and CDR2 are SGHVS and FQNEAQ. Deletions cut 5 bases from V and 4 bases from J, with 14 bases between. There are 14 residues in the CDR3.

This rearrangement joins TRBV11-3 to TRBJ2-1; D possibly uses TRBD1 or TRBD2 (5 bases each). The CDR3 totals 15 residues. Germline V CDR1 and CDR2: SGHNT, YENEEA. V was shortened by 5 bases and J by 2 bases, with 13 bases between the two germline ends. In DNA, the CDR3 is TGTGCCAGCAGCCTGAGGGGTTACCCCTACAATGAGCAGTTCTTC. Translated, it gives CASSLRGYPYNEQFF.

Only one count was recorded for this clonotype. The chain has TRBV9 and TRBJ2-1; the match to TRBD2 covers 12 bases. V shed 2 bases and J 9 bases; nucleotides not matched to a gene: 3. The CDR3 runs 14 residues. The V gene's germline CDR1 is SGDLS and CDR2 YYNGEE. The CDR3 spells CASSVELAGGEQFF. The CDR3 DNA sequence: TGTGCCAGCAGCGTCGAACTAGCGGGAGGTGAGCAGTTCTTC.

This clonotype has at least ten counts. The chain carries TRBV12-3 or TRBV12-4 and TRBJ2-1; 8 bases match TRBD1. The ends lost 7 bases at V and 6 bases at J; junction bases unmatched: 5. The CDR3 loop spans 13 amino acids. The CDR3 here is CASKQGTGNEQFF. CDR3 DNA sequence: TGTGCCAGCAAACAGGGGACAGGCAATGAGCAGTTCTTC.

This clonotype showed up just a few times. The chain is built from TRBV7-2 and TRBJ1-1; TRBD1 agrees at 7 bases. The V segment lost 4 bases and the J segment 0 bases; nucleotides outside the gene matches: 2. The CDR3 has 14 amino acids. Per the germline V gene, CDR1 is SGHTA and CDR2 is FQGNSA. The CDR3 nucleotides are TGTGCCAGCAGCTGGGACAGACTGAACACTGAAGCTTTCTTT. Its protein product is CASSWDRLNTEAFF. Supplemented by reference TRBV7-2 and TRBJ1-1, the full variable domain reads GAGVSQSPSNKVTEKGKDVELRCDPISGHTALYWYRQSLGQGLEFLIYFQGNSAPDKSGLPSDRFSAERTGGSVSTLTIQRTQQEDSAVYLCASSWDRLNTEAFFGQGTRLTVV.

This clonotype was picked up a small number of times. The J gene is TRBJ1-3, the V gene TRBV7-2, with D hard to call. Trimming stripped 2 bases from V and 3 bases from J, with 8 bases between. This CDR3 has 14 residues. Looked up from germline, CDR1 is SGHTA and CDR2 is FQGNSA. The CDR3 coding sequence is TGTGCCAGCAGCTTAAGCCGGGATGGAAACACCATATATTTT. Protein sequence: CASSLSRDGNTIYF.

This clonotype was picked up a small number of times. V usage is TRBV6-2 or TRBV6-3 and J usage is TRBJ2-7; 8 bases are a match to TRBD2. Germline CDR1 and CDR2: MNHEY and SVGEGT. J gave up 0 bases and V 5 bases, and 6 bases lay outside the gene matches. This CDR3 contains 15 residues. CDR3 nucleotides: TGTGCCAGCAGTCGAGCGGGAGCGTTCTCCTACGAGCAGTACTTC. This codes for CASSRAGAFSYEQYF.

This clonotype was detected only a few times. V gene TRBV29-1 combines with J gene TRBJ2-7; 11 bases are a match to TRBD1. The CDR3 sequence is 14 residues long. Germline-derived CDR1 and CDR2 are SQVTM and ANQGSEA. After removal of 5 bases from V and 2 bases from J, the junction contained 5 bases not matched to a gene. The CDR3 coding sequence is TGCAGCGTTCAACCGGGACAGGGGGCCTACGAGCAGTACTTC. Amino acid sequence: CSVQPGQGAYEQYF.